This entry concerns a single T cell receptor beta chain. The data stem from a study of shared clonotypes between healthy human individuals. Clones were sequenced by immunoSEQ multiplex PCR, and TCRdb holds only the in-frame ones, with some missing. The repertoire holds some 500,000 clones, approximately 95% seen once, with about 0.064% in the top ten. In germline, CDR1 is SGHDN, CDR2 FVKESK. The J segment lost 1 base and the V segment lost 8 bases, leaving 2 bases of the junction unmatched. The CDR3 has 13 residues. The sequence derives from a young woman in good health. Sample: naive CD4+ T cells sorted from blood. Subset in this sample: CD45RA+ positively selected. This chain joins TRBV14 and TRBJ2-7; 10 nucleotides line up with TRBD2. The CDR3 coding sequence is TGTGCCAGCCGACTAGCGGGTTCCTACGAGCAGTACTTC. Its translation is CASRLAGSYEQYF.